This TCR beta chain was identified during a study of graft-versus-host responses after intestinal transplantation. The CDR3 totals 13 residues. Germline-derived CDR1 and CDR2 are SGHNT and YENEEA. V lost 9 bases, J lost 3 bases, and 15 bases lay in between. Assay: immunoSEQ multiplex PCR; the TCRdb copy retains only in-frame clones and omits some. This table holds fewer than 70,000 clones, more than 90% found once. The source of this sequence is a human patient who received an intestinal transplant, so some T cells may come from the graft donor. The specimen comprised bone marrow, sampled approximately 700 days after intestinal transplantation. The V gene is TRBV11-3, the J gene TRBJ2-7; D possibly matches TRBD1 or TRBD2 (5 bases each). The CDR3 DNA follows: TGTGCCAGTTCTCGGGGCGGATTCTACGAGCAGTACTTC. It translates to CASSRGGFYEQYF.